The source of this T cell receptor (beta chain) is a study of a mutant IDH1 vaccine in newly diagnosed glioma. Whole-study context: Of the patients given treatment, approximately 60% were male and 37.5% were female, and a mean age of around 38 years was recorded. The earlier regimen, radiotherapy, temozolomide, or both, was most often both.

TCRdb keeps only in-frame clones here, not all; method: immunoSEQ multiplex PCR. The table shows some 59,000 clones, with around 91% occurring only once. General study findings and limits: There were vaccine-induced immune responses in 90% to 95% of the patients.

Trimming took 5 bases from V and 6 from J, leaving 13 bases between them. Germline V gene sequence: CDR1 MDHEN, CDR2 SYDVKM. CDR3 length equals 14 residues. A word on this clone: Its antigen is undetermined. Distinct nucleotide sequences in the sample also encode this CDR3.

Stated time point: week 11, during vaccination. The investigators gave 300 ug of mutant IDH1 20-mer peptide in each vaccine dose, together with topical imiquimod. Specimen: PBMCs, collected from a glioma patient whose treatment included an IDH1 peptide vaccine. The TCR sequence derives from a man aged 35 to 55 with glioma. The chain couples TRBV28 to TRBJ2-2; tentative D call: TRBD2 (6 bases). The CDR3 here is CASSPSGEAGELFF. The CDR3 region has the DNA TGTGCCAGCAGTCCATCTGGGGAGGCCGGGGAGCTGTTTTTT.